This T cell receptor beta chain was sequenced in a study of T cells in Graves' hyperthyroidism and ophthalmopathy. Regarding this clonotype: Its cognate antigen is unknown. A much larger clone differs from this one at a single base, so this may be a read error.

Graves' hyperthyroidism showing no ophthalmopathy progression within 18 months was considered stable. This CDR3 has 15 residues. V dropped 7 bases and J dropped 0 bases, with 17 bases sitting between them. Germline CDR1 GTSNPN, CDR2 SVGIG (reference sequence). It was RNA transcripts that yielded the amplified TCR beta CDR3 regions. A first-round RT-PCR of the TCR CDR3 used the HTBI primer set. MiXCR, run by TCRdb on the multiplex PCR reads, gives a single entry per CDR3 protein. The data contain about 420,000 distinct CDR3 sequences, around 13% of them singletons. Whole-study results and caveats: Ophthalmopathy was told apart from stable hyperthyroidism by a 13 V-J model.

The TCR originated in a young woman with Graves' hyperthyroidism. The chain couples TRBV30 to TRBJ2-3; D gene uncertain. The material sequenced was blood. The CDR3 here is CASNLGRTSTDTQYF. DNA of the CDR3: TGTGCCTCCAACCTAGGTCGGACGAGCACAGATACGCAGTATTTT.